The T cell receptor beta chain under discussion was sequenced for a study of blood T cell repertoires in COVID-19. Background on the study: The United States, Italy and Spain provided the acute and convalescent COVID-19 samples. PBMCs, B-cell-depleted T cells, or T cells were the source of the cDNA or gDNA that made up the material.

Per germline, CDR1 MDHEN and CDR2 SYDVKM. The CDR3 has 16 amino acids. Trimming stripped 1 base from V and 0 bases from J, with 12 bases between. Original processing methods: Estimation of nucleated cell counts relied on the amplification of reference gene primers. TCRdb's copy holds only in-frame clones and misses some; the assay was immunoSEQ multiplex PCR. V and J calls plus clone size are reproduced from that table; the DNA served to infer D and trimming. The table has some 86,000 clones, roughly 90% seen once. The J gene is TRBJ1-1, the V gene TRBV28, with D maybe TRBD1 (5 bases). This TCR was sampled from a human donor with active COVID-19. The donor label of this sample is uncertain. The sequenced sample was peripheral blood. CDR3 region: CASSLSDSGLNTEAFF. The CDR3 region has the DNA TGTGCCAGCAGTTTATCTGACAGCGGGCTGAACACTGAAGCTTTCTTT.